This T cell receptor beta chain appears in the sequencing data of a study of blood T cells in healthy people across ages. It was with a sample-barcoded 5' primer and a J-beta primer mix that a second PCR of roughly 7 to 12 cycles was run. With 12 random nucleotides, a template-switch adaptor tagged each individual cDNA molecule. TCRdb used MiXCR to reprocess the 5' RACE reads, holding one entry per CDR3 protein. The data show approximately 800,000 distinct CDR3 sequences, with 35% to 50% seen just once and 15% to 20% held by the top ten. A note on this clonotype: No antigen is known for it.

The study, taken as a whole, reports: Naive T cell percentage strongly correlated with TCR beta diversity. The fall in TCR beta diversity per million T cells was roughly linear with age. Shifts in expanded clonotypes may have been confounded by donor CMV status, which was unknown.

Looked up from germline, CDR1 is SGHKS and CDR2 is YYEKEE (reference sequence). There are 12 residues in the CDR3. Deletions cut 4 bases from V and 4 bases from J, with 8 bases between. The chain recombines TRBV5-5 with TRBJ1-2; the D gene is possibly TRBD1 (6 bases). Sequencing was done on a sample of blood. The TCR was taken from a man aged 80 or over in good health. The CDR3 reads CASSRDTYGYTF. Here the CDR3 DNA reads TGTGCCAGCAGCAGGGACACCTATGGCTACACCTTC.